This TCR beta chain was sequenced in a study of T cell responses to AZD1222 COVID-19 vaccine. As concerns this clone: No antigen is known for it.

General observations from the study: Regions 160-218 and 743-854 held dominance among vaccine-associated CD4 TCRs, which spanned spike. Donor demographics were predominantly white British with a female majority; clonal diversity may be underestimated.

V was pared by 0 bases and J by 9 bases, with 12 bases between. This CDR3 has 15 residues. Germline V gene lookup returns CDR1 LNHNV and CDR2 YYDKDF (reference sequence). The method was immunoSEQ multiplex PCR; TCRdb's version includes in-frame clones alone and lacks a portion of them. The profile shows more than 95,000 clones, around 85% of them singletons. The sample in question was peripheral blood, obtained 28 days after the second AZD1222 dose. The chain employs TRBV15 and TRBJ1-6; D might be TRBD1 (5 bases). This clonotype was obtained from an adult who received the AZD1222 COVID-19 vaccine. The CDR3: CATSRDPTGGSPLHF. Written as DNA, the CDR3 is TGTGCCACCAGCAGAGACCCGACCGGGGGTTCACCCCTCCACTTT. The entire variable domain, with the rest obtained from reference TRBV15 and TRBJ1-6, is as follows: DAMVIQNPRYQVTQFGKPVTLSCSQTLNHNVMYWYQQKSSQAPKLLFHYYDKDFNNEADTPDNFQSRRPNTSFCFLDIRSPGLGDTAMYLCATSRDPTGGSPLHFGNGTRLTVT.